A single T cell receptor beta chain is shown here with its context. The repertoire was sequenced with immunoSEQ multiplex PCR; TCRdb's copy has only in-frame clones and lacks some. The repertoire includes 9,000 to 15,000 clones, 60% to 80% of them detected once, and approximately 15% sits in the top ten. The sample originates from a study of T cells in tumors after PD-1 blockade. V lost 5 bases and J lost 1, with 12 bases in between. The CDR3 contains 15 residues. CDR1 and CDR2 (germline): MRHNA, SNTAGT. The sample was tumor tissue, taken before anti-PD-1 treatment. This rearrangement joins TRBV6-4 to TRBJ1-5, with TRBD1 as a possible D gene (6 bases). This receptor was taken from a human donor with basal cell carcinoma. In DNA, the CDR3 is TGTGCCAGCAGTCCACAGGGACAAAGCAATCAGCCCCAGCATTTT. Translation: CASSPQGQSNQPQHF.